Detailed here is one TCR beta chain. Its specificity is not known. This sample was taken from a study of a mutant IDH1 vaccine in newly diagnosed glioma. Study-level results: There seemed to be no relation between pseudoprogression and changes in top peripheral T cell clonotypes.

Losses at the gene ends were 4 bases for V and 1 base for J; bases not matched to a gene: 5. Looked up from germline, CDR1 is MNHEY and CDR2 is SVGAGI. This CDR3 contains 15 residues. The repertoire was sequenced with immunoSEQ multiplex PCR; TCRdb's copy has only in-frame clones and lacks some. Of some 80,000 clones listed, 85% were seen once; the top ten hold 0.77%. Time point of the sample: week 23, last vaccination. In the vaccine, a single dose held 300 ug of the mutant IDH1 20-mer peptide, along with topical imiquimod. The donors' diagnosis was new WHO grade 3 or 4 astrocytoma that was IDH1-mutant and ATRX-lost.

The TCR comes from a woman aged 45 to 65 with glioma. Sequences were derived from PBMCs, sampled from a glioma patient whose treatment included an IDH1 peptide vaccine. The chain recombines TRBV6-5 with TRBJ2-5, with 8 bases lining up with TRBD1. CDR3: CASSSQGAGQETQYF. As DNA, the CDR3 is TGTGCCAGCAGTTCCCAGGGGGCTGGCCAAGAGACCCAGTACTTC.